This paragraph covers one T cell receptor beta chain sequence. Antigen: not known. The CDR3 extends over 19 amino acids. The data were obtained in a study of identical twins. Study-wide findings and caveats: Twin-shared out-of-frame alpha sequences showed excess low generation probability.

Each CDR3 protein is one row after TCRdb ran MiXCR on the 5' RACE reads. Of 570,000 or so distinct CDR3 sequences in the sample, around 9.6% were seen once. These records were also assigned to another study, of yellow fever vaccine responses in identical twins. That study adds: Twins' vaccine T cell response reportedly gave the appearance of partial convergence and partial personalization.

This TCR derives from a woman between 18 and 29 years old in good health. The sequenced material came from PBMCs. This chain connects TRBV21-1 to TRBJ2-7; the table names TRBD2, a call not compared with the DNA. TRBV21-1 is classified as a pseudogene. CDR3 amino acids: CASSEHRRLAGGGHYEQYF. The CDR3 DNA is TGTGCCAGCAGCGAACATCGTCGGTTAGCGGGAGGCGGTCACTACGAGCAGTACTTC.